This passage covers 25 T cell receptor beta chains from one sample sequenced in a study of CD8+ T cells in alopecia areata. Sequencing relied on a cDNA template that was reverse transcribed from extracted RNA. Assay: immunoSEQ multiplex PCR; the TCRdb copy retains only in-frame clones and omits some. The sample lists 140,000 or so clones, 62% seen once, with just over 35% in the top ten. Sequencing was carried out using CD8+ T cells sorted from blood. These receptor sequences come from a human donor in good health.

This clone was observed a handful of times. The chain links TRBV5-4 to TRBJ2-1, with no clear D. CDR1 and CDR2 from the germline V gene are SGHNT and YYREEE (reference sequence). CDR3 length: 11 residues. V lost 4 bases and J lost 9, with 8 bases in between. The CDR3 loop reads CASSGPIEQFF. The CDR3 nucleotides are TGTGCCAGCAGCGGACCCATTGAGCAGTTCTTC.

This chain uses TRBV5-6 with TRBJ2-4; D is unclear. The V and J ends lost 2 bases and 0 bases respectively, with 6 bases between them. There are 14 residues in the CDR3. CDR1 is SGHDT, CDR2 YYEEEE, per germline. Here the CDR3 reads CASSFSLAKNIQYF. CDR3 DNA sequence: TGTGCCAGCAGCTTTAGCCTAGCCAAAAACATTCAGTACTTC.

The V call is TRBV29-1, the J call TRBJ2-7, with 10 bases identical to TRBD1. V lost 6 bases, J lost 5 bases, and 7 bases stayed unmatched. The CDR3 has 13 amino acids. CDR1 is SQVTM, CDR2 ANQGSEA, per germline. Written as DNA, the CDR3 is TGCAGCGTCGCGGGACAGGGGAGGAACGAGCAGTACTTC. It codes for CSVAGQGRNEQYF.

CDR3 amino acids: CASSWAGDQPQHF. CDR3 DNA: TGTGCCAGCAGTTGGGCAGGGGATCAGCCCCAGCATTTT. This chain joins TRBV28 and TRBJ1-5; a possible D gene is TRBD1 (6 bases). The CDR3 totals 13 residues. Germline CDR1 is MDHEN and CDR2 is SYDVKM. Between the trimmed V and J ends, which lost 4 bases and 5 bases, there was a span of 9 bases. Full variable domain (missing parts from reference TRBV28 and TRBJ1-5): DVKVTQSSRYLVKRTGEKVFLECVQDMDHENMFWYRQDPGLGLRLIYFSYDVKMKEKGDIPEGYSVSREKKERFSLILESASTNQTSMYLCASSWAGDQPQHFGDGTRLSIL.

This clone appeared a few times. The chain links TRBV7-9 to TRBJ1-2; D unclear. V lost 5 bases and J lost 1, with 14 bases in between. The CDR3 consists of 15 residues. The V gene's germline CDR1 is SEHNR and CDR2 FQNEAQ (reference sequence). CDR3 residues: CASSPSMTVNYGYTF. The CDR3 region has the DNA TGTGCCAGCAGCCCTTCCATGACCGTTAACTATGGCTACACCTTC. The full variable domain, rest sourced from reference TRBV7-9 and TRBJ1-2, is DTGVSQNPRHKITKRGQNVTFRCDPISEHNRLYWYRQTLGQGPEFLTYFQNEAQLEKSRLLSDRFSAERPKGSFSTLEIQRTEQGDSAMYLCASSPSMTVNYGYTFGSGTRLTVV.

This clone was found once. DNA for the CDR3: TGTGCCAGTAGTGCTCCCCAAGAGACCCAGTACTTC. Amino acids: CASSAPQETQYF. J is TRBJ2-5 and V is TRBV19; no definite D call. This CDR3 has 12 amino acids. Germline-derived CDR1 and CDR2 are LNHDA and SQIVND (reference sequence). V lost 5 bases and J lost 1, with 5 bases in between.

The rearrangement links TRBV29-1 to TRBJ2-7; possibly TRBD1 for D (7 bases). The germline V gene has CDR1 SQVTM and CDR2 ANQGSEA. Trimming pared 8 bases from V and 3 bases from J, leaving 17 bases between. The CDR3 loop spans 13 amino acids. This chain's CDR3 is CSCGGGLHYEQYF. The CDR3 DNA sequence: TGCAGCTGTGGAGGGGGCTTGCACTACGAGCAGTACTTC.

The chain is built from TRBV25-1 and TRBJ2-1; perhaps TRBD2 as D (6 bases). The CDR3 covers 14 residues. V was cut by 6 bases and J by 8 bases, with 17 bases left in between. The germline V gene encodes CDR1 MGHDK and CDR2 SYGVNS. CDR3 residues: CASRGSGSTHEQFF. DNA of the CDR3: TGTGCCAGCAGGGGGTCCGGGAGTACACATGAGCAGTTCTTC.

This chain connects TRBV27 to TRBJ2-1; maybe TRBD2 (7 bases). The CDR3 is made up of 16 amino acids. V dropped 7 bases and J dropped 3 bases, with 19 bases sitting between them. Germline values: CDR1 MNHEY, CDR2 SMNVEV (reference sequence). In DNA, the CDR3 is TGTGCCAGCACCCCGAGGGGGGGAGAGATCTACAATGAGCAGTTCTTC. It yields the protein CASTPRGGEIYNEQFF.

The gene calls are TRBV30 and TRBJ1-2, with D possibly TRBD1 on 6 matching bases. The CDR3 is 16 amino acids. CDR1 GTSNPN and CDR2 SVGIG come from the germline V gene (reference sequence). Between the trimmed V and J ends, which lost 3 bases and 0 bases, there was a span of 17 bases. This chain's CDR3 is CAWSGTGKRANYGYTF. The CDR3 region has the DNA TGTGCCTGGAGCGGTACAGGGAAGCGAGCTAACTATGGCTACACCTTC.

This clone has just a few counts. V and J are TRBV19 and TRBJ1-1; D not resolved. Germline V gives CDR1 LNHDA, CDR2 SQIVND (reference sequence). The CDR3 spans 13 residues. The ends were cut back, 8 bases at V and 5 bases at J, with 15 bases in the middle. CDR3 nucleotide sequence: TGTGCCAGTGCCCCTTTCGCCTTAACTGAAGCTTTCTTT. Translated, it gives CASAPFALTEAFF.

The chain recombines TRBV7-8 with TRBJ2-7; D call uncertain. This CDR3 has 13 residues. CDR1 SGHVS and CDR2 FQNEAQ come from the germline V gene. The V and J ends lost 8 bases and 4 bases respectively, with 15 bases between them. The CDR3 reads CASCPGPLYEQYF. CDR3 nucleotide sequence: TGTGCCAGCTGTCCCGGGCCCCTATACGAGCAGTACTTC.

This clone came up a few times. This chain links TRBV27 with TRBJ1-1, with a tentative D call TRBD1 (6 bases). This CDR3 has 14 amino acids. Germline CDR1 and CDR2: MNHEY and SMNVEV (reference sequence). Between the trimmed V and J ends, which lost 5 bases and 1 base, there was a span of 11 bases. CDR3 amino acids: CASSPQGGNTEAFF. The CDR3 bases are TGTGCCAGCAGTCCACAGGGAGGGAACACTGAAGCTTTCTTT.

The V and J genes are TRBV7-9 and TRBJ2-7; the match to TRBD2 covers 7 bases. There are 13 residues in the CDR3. Trimming took 5 bases from V and 3 from J; bases not matched to a gene: 4. Germline assignment: CDR1 SEHNR and CDR2 FQNEAQ (reference sequence). The CDR3 is CASSPRTSYEQYF. CDR3 bases: TGTGCCAGCAGCCCCAGGACTAGCTACGAGCAGTACTTC.

The chain uses TRBV6-1 and TRBJ2-1; D not certain. Germline values: CDR1 MNHNS, CDR2 SASEGT. This CDR3 region has 12 residues. Between the trimmed V and J ends, which lost 5 bases and 0 bases, there was a span of 2 bases. CDR3 amino acids: CASSYSYNEQFF. The DNA for the CDR3 is TGTGCCAGCAGTTACTCCTACAATGAGCAGTTCTTC.

V is TRBV27 and J is TRBJ2-7; tentatively, D is TRBD2 (6 bases). Germline V CDR1 and CDR2: MNHEY, SMNVEV (reference sequence). Trimming removed 5 bases from V and 3 bases from J, with 17 bases in between. The CDR3 covers 15 residues. CDR3 DNA: TGTGCCAGCAGTCCCACCGGACTACGCAGCTACGAGCAGTACTTC. Amino acids: CASSPTGLRSYEQYF.

This clone was observed a few times. The rearrangement uses TRBV29-1 and TRBJ1-3; TRBD1 matches at 7 bases. The V and J ends lost 6 bases and 4 bases, in that order; junction bases with no gene match: 3. The CDR3 runs 12 residues. Germline V gives CDR1 SQVTM, CDR2 ANQGSEA. For the CDR3, the DNA is TGCAGCGTCCGGGACAGCGGAAACACCATATATTTT. Encoded protein: CSVRDSGNTIYF.

This clone was counted between two and nine times. V gene TRBV29-1 combines with J gene TRBJ2-2; the D is unclear. This CDR3 is built from 13 residues. Germline CDR1 and CDR2: SQVTM and ANQGSEA. V was clipped by 7 bases and J by 3 bases, with 12 bases between them. CDR3 nucleotide sequence: TGCAGCGCCGCCGGGTCTTACACCGGGGAGCTGTTTTTT. Translating gives CSAAGSYTGELFF.

The J gene is TRBJ2-1, the V gene TRBV29-1; D remains ambiguous. Trimming took off 6 bases at V and 9 bases at J, with 9 bases between the two ends. The CDR3 extends over 10 amino acids. Germline lookup yields CDR1 SQVTM and CDR2 ANQGSEA. Here the CDR3 reads CSVLETEQFF. Written as DNA, the CDR3 is TGCAGCGTATTAGAGACTGAGCAGTTCTTC.

The chain is built from TRBV29-1 and TRBJ2-7, with 11 bases aligning to TRBD2. There are 14 residues in the CDR3. CDR1 is SQVTM and CDR2 is ANQGSEA in the germline V gene. The J segment lost 1 base and the V segment lost 3 bases, leaving 2 bases of the junction unmatched. The CDR3: CSVEGLAESYEQYF. The CDR3 nucleotides read TGCAGCGTTGAGGGACTAGCGGAGTCCTACGAGCAGTACTTC.

This chain uses TRBV28 with TRBJ2-1; 10 bases are a match to TRBD2. There are 16 residues in the CDR3. Germline loops: CDR1 MDHEN, CDR2 SYDVKM. J gave up 8 bases and V 7 bases, and 14 bases lay outside the gene matches. In DNA form, the CDR3 reads TGTGCCAGCACCGCCTGGACTAGCGGTTTGGTCGATGAGCAGTTCTTC. Its protein is CASTAWTSGLVDEQFF. The full variable domain, its missing parts supplied by reference TRBV28 and TRBJ2-1, is DVKVTQSSRYLVKRTGEKVFLECVQDMDHENMFWYRQDPGLGLRLIYFSYDVKMKEKGDIPEGYSVSREKKERFSLILESASTNQTSMYLCASTAWTSGLVDEQFFGPGTRLTVL.

The J gene is TRBJ1-2, the V gene TRBV21-1; the D call in the table, TRBD1, was not verified against the DNA. TRBV21-1 is described as a pseudogene. This CDR3 is 12 amino acids long. The CDR3 sequence is CASSNAGDRYTF. The CDR3 DNA reads as TGTGCCAGCAGCAACGCAGGGGACCGCTACACCTTC.

This clone turned up a few times. V is TRBV29-1 and J is TRBJ2-7, with 9 bases matching TRBD2. In germline, CDR1 is SQVTM, CDR2 ANQGSEA. The V gene end was trimmed by 3 bases and the J gene end by 0 bases; junction bases not matched to a gene: 3. The CDR3 is 14 amino acids. CDR3 loop: CSVDGTSSSYEQYF. CDR3 DNA sequence: TGCAGCGTTGATGGGACTAGCAGCTCCTACGAGCAGTACTTC.

The chain carries TRBV7-9 and TRBJ2-2; D is unresolved. The germline V and J ends were trimmed by 5 bases and 6 bases, with 10 bases remaining between them. The CDR3 runs to 13 residues. CDR1 is SEHNR and CDR2 is FQNEAQ in the germline V gene (reference sequence). The CDR3 bases are TGTGCCAGCAGCCCATACCCGGCCGGGGAGCTGTTTTTT. Its translation: CASSPYPAGELFF.

J is TRBJ1-2 and V is TRBV6-6; TRBD1 matches 9 bases. The germline CDR1 and CDR2 sequences are MNHNY and SVGAGI (reference sequence). Losses at the gene ends were 5 bases for V and 5 bases for J; bases not matched to a gene: 3. The CDR3 covers 13 residues. This CDR3 is CASSEGTGYGYTF. DNA of the CDR3: TGTGCCAGCAGTGAGGGGACAGGGTATGGCTACACCTTC.